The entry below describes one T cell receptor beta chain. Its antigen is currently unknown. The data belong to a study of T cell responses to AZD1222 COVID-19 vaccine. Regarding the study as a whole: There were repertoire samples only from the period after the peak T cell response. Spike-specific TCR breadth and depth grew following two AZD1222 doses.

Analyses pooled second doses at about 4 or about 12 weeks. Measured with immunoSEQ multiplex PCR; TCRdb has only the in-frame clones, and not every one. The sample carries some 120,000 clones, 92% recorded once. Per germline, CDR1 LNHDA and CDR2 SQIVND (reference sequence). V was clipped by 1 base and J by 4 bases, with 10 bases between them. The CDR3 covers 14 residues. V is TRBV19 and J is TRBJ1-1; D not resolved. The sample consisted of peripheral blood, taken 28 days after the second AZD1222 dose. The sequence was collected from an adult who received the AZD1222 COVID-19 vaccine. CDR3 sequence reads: CASSIGEGGTEAFF. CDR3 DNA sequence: TGTGCCAGTAGTATAGGGGAAGGAGGCACTGAAGCTTTCTTT. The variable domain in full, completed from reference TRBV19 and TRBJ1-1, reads DGGITQSPKYLFRKEGQNVTLSCEQNLNHDAMYWYRQDPGQGLRLIYYSQIVNDFQKGDIAEGYSVSREKKESFPLTVTSAQKNPTAFYLCASSIGEGGTEAFFGQGTRLTVV.